These T cell receptor beta chains were read from a single sample in a study of T cell changes during pregnancy in multiple sclerosis. Libraries were prepared by immunoSEQ multiplex PCR; TCRdb keeps only in-frame clonotypes and omits some of them. The table includes fewer than 70,000 clones, approximately 91% detected once. Source: peripheral blood, taken in the third trimester of pregnancy. The receptors come from a female donor with multiple sclerosis, enrolled in a pregnancy study. Both conserved end residues are part of each CDR3. A D gene is named only where the DNA matches it firmly. Clone size is not always given. Where it is, it says once, few, many or a class for expanded clones.

V: TRBV5-1; D: .; J: TRBJ1-4; size: .; DNA: TGCGCCAGCAGCTTGGAAGGGGGGGTCGGGGAAAAACTGTTTTTT; CDR3: CASSLEGGVGEKLFF
V: TRBV15; D: .; J: TRBJ2-3; size: .; DNA: TGTGCCACCAGCAGAGATCGGCGGGATACGCAGTATTTT; CDR3: CATSRDRRDTQYF
V: TRBV11-2; D: .; J: TRBJ1-2; size: once; DNA: TGTGCCAGCAGCTTAAAGCGCCAGGGAAACTATGGCTACACCTTC; CDR3: CASSLKRQGNYGYTF
V: TRBV7-2; D: TRBD1; J: TRBJ2-7; size: once; DNA: TGTGCCAGCAGCAGAGGGACAGGATCCAACTACGAGCAGTACTTC; CDR3: CASSRGTGSNYEQYF
V: TRBV29-1; D: .; J: TRBJ2-7; size: .; DNA: TGCAGCGTGGCCAGATCACAGTTCACCTACGAGCAGTACTTC; CDR3: CSVARSQFTYEQYF
V: TRBV27; D: .; J: TRBJ2-1; size: .; DNA: TGTGCCAGCAGTTCCCTCCCCGCGGAGAACAATGAGCAGTTCTTC; CDR3: CASSSLPAENNEQFF
V: TRBV5-1; D: .; J: TRBJ1-4; size: .; DNA: TGCGCCAGCAGCATCTCCTACAGGGACGAAAAACTGTTTTTT; CDR3: CASSISYRDEKLFF
V: TRBV19; D: .; J: TRBJ1-2; size: few; DNA: TGTGCCAGTAGTATAGGGGCGGGTGACGGCTACACCTTC; CDR3: CASSIGAGDGYTF
V: TRBV5-1; D: .; J: TRBJ2-2; size: once; DNA: TGCGCCAGCAGCTTAAACAGGGGGGGAACCGGGGAGCTGTTTTTT; CDR3: CASSLNRGGTGELFF
V: TRBV9; D: TRBD1; J: TRBJ1-1; size: .; DNA: TGTGCCAGCAGCGCACAGGGGGCATCGACCACTGAAGCTTTCTTT; CDR3: CASSAQGASTTEAFF
V: TRBV30; D: .; J: TRBJ1-5; size: .; DNA: TGTGCCTGGAGCCCAGGGGAGTATCAGCCCCAGCATTTT; CDR3: CAWSPGEYQPQHF
V: TRBV2; D: TRBD1; J: TRBJ1-1; size: .; DNA: TGTGCCAGCGGCGGGACAGGGGACACTGAAGCTTTCTTT; CDR3: CASGGTGDTEAFF
V: TRBV10-3; D: .; J: TRBJ1-1; size: .; DNA: TGTGCCATCAGTGAGTCGCCGGACACTGAAGCTTTCTTT; CDR3: CAISESPDTEAFF
V: TRBV29-1; D: TRBD1; J: TRBJ1-2; size: .; DNA: TGCAGCGGGGGACAGGACTATGGCTACACCTTC; CDR3: CSGGQDYGYTF
V: TRBV2; D: .; J: TRBJ1-1; size: .; DNA: TGTGCCAGCAGTGAACAAGGAGGCACTGAAGCTTTCTTT; CDR3: CASSEQGGTEAFF
V: TRBV2; D: .; J: TRBJ2-5; size: .; DNA: TGTGCCAGCAGTGATAGGCACAGGGCAAGTGAGACCCAGTACTTC; CDR3: CASSDRHRASETQYF